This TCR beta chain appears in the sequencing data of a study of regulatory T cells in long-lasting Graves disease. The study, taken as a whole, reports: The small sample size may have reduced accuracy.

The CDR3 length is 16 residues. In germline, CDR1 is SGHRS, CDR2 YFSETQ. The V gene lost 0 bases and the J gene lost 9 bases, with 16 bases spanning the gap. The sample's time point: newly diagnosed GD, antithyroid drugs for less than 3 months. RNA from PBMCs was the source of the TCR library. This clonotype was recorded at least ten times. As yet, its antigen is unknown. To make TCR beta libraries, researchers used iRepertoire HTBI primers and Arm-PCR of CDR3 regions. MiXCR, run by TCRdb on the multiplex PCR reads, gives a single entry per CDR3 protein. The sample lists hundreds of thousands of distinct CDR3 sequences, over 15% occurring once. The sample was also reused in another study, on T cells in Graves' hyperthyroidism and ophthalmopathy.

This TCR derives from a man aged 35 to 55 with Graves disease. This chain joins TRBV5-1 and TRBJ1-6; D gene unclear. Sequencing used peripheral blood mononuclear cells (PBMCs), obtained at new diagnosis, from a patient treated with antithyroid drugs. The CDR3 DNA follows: TGCGCCAGCAGCTTGGGTGTCGTCCAGGCCGTTTCACCCCTCCACTTT. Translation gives CASSLGVVQAVSPLHF.